The 11 T cell receptor beta chains below all came from one sample that was sequenced in a study of cytomegalovirus exposure and HLA in healthy donors. Sequencing was performed with immunoSEQ multiplex PCR; in TCRdb, only in-frame clones are kept and a portion is missing. The sample includes approximately 59,000 clones, about 91% seen only once; the top ten take less than 6%. Sequenced sample: PBMCs. The source is a man aged 18 to 30 in good health and CMV-seropositive.

This clone showed up just once. This sequence joins TRBV29-1 and TRBJ1-2, with D hard to call. In germline, CDR1 is SQVTM, CDR2 ANQGSEA. V dropped 0 bases and J dropped 4 bases, with 6 bases sitting between them. This CDR3 has 12 amino acids. The CDR3 sequence is CSVEEASYGYTF. CDR3 in DNA: TGCAGCGTTGAAGAGGCTTCCTATGGCTACACCTTC.

This clone is medium-sized in the sample. The V and J genes are TRBV4-2 and TRBJ2-1; 9 nucleotides match TRBD2. Germline V gene sequence: CDR1 LGHNA, CDR2 YNFKEQ. The V and J ends lost 0 bases and 0 bases, in that order; junction bases with no gene match: 0. CDR3 size: 16 residues. The CDR3 here is CASSQETSGSYNEQFF. The CDR3 DNA is TGTGCCAGCAGCCAAGAGACTAGCGGCTCCTACAATGAGCAGTTCTTC.

This clone has only one observation. This CDR3 is CASGSGSGETQYF. The CDR3 bases are TGCGCCAGCGGCTCAGGGAGCGGGGAGACCCAGTACTTC. V gene TRBV5-1 combines with J gene TRBJ2-5; D might be TRBD2 (6 bases). The CDR3 runs to 13 residues. V lost 7 bases to trimming and J lost 5 bases, with 15 bases between them. Germline CDR1 reads SGHRS; CDR2 reads YFSETQ.

This chain connects TRBV30 to TRBJ1-5, with D unresolved. V lost 1 base and J 5 bases, leaving 9 bases between the germline ends. Germline V gene sequence: CDR1 GTSNPN, CDR2 SVGIG (reference sequence). The CDR3 contains 13 residues. CDR3 coding DNA: TGTGCCTGGAGTGGAGGCTGGGATCAGCCCCAGCATTTT. This gives the protein CAWSGGWDQPQHF.

The rearrangement links TRBV28 to TRBJ1-1, with D possibly being TRBD1 (5 bases). CDR3 size: 11 residues. V lost 2 bases and J lost 8, with 6 bases in between. Germline values: CDR1 MDHEN, CDR2 SYDVKM. CDR3: CASSLRTEAFF. The CDR3 nucleotides are TGTGCCAGCAGTTTAAGGACAGAAGCTTTCTTT.

The chain employs TRBV2 and TRBJ2-1; TRBD2 agrees at 12 bases. V lost 6 bases to trimming and J lost 4 bases; unmatched junction nucleotides: 4. CDR1 is SNHLY and CDR2 is FYNNEI in the germline V gene. The CDR3 loop spans 15 amino acids. The CDR3 region has the DNA TGTGCCAGCAGACCTGGACTAGCGGGGTACAATGAGCAGTTCTTC. It yields the protein CASRPGLAGYNEQFF.

The chain combines TRBV30 with TRBJ1-4, with 9 nucleotides matching TRBD1. The germline V gene encodes CDR1 GTSNPN and CDR2 SVGIG (reference sequence). The ends lost 7 bases at V and 11 bases at J; junction bases unmatched: 11. This CDR3 spans 13 amino acids. The CDR3 DNA follows: TGTGCCTATGAGACAGGGGGAGATCTGAAACTGTTTTTT. Translated: CAYETGGDLKLFF.

The chain is built from TRBV19 and TRBJ2-3; D is possibly TRBD1 (6 bases). From germline, CDR1 is LNHDA and CDR2 SQIVND (reference sequence). V was shortened by 5 bases and J by 3 bases, with 18 bases between the two germline ends. The CDR3 has 16 residues. The CDR3 loop reads CASSFLGGSNTDTQYF. CDR3 DNA: TGTGCCAGTAGTTTCTTAGGGGGTAGCAATACAGATACGCAGTATTTT.

This clone was seen only a few times. The CDR3 reads CSVDLAGGEQYF. In DNA form, the CDR3 reads TGCAGCGTTGACCTAGCGGGTGGCGAGCAGTACTTC. The chain is built from TRBV29-1 and TRBJ2-7; 8 nucleotides match TRBD2. The J segment lost 6 bases and the V segment lost 3 bases, leaving 4 bases of the junction unmatched. Germline V lookup: CDR1 SQVTM, CDR2 ANQGSEA. CDR3 length: 12 amino acids.

The gene calls are TRBV5-1 and TRBJ1-1; 7 bases fit TRBD1. J gave up 4 bases and V 0 bases, and 3 bases lay outside the gene matches. Germline V lookup: CDR1 SGHRS, CDR2 YFSETQ. CDR3 size: 14 residues. The CDR3 reads CASSLAQGSTEAFF. The CDR3 bases are TGCGCCAGCAGCTTGGCACAGGGGAGCACTGAAGCTTTCTTT.

V gene TRBV7-6 combines with J gene TRBJ2-1, with 7 bases lining up with TRBD2. The J segment lost 5 bases and the V segment lost 1 base, leaving 11 bases of the junction unmatched. The CDR3 sequence is 17 residues long. From germline, CDR1 is SGHVS and CDR2 FNYEAQ. CDR3 DNA: TGTGCCAGCAGCTTAGAGAGCTTTATGCGGGAGCACAATGAGCAGTTCTTC. This encodes CASSLESFMREHNEQFF.